This TCR beta chain came from a study of T cells after yellow fever vaccination. Study findings and constraints: Abundant clonotypes (contaminants from the bulk population) could be present in FACS-sorted repertoires.

The length of the CDR3 is 17 residues. From germline, CDR1 is SGHRS and CDR2 YFSETQ. V gave up 0 bases and J gave up 5 bases; unmatched junction bases: 11. To note about this clonotype: What it recognizes is unknown.

Via MiXCR, TCRdb re-called the 5' RACE reads, giving one row per CDR3 protein. The sample holds 550,000 to 750,000 distinct CDR3 sequences; approximately 13% are singletons and the top ten take around 15%. This TCR came from a man between 25 and 39 years old who received the YFV17D yellow fever vaccine. This chain connects TRBV5-1 to TRBJ2-5, with 9 bases aligning to TRBD1. This specimen was PBMCs, taken on the day of the yellow fever booster vaccination. The DNA of the CDR3 is TGCGCCAGCAGCTTGGATATAGGGACAGGGAAAAAGGAGACCCAGTACTTC. Its translation is CASSLDIGTGKKETQYF. The variable domain in full, completed from reference TRBV5-1 and TRBJ2-5, reads KAGVTQTPRYLIKTRGQQVTLSCSPISGHRSVSWYQQTPGQGLQFLFEYFSETQRNKGNFPGRFSGRQFSNSRSEMNVSTLELGDSALYLCASSLDIGTGKKETQYFGPGTRLLVL.